The clone carrying this TCR beta chain was counted only a few times. Its antigen is unknown. This entry comes from a study of T cells after yellow fever vaccination. For the study at large: SMART-Seq v4 Ultra Low Input served to prepare low-cell-number fractions.

General study findings and limits: Just a small share of clonotypes turned up in the CD4 compartment as well as the CD8 compartment. When the response was secondary, it was weaker but reached its peak faster, day 5 versus 15. Repertoires sorted by FACS could include abundant clonotypes that are contaminants from the bulk population.

V dropped 1 base and J dropped 3 bases, with 17 bases sitting between them. CDR1 and CDR2 (germline): SGHTS, YDEGEE. This CDR3 is 17 amino acids long. MiXCR, applied by TCRdb to the 5' RACE reads, yields one record per CDR3 protein. The repertoire consists of roughly 320,000 distinct CDR3 sequences, with roughly 10% occurring once and the leading ten covering under 4%. The sequence was collected from a man between 18 and 35 years old who received the YFV17D yellow fever vaccine. The rearrangement uses TRBV5-8 and TRBJ1-5; D is unresolved. The material was CD4+ T cells sorted from PBMCs, obtained 45 days after the yellow fever booster vaccination. The DNA of the CDR3 is TGTGCCAGCAGCTTGAGTATCAATCCGGAAGCCAATCAGCCCCAGCATTTT. Its protein product is CASSLSINPEANQPQHF. Supplemented by reference TRBV5-8 and TRBJ1-5, the full variable domain reads EAGVTQSPTHLIKTRGQQATLRCSPISGHTSVYWYQQALGLGLQFLLWYDEGEERNRGNFPPRFSGRQFPNYSSELNVNALELEDSALYLCASSLSINPEANQPQHFGDGTRLSIL.